This T cell receptor (beta chain) was captured in a study of shared T cell receptors in the human thymus. As to this clone: One end of the junction fails to match germline, which may point to a read error.

TCRdb keeps only in-frame clones here, not all; method: immunoSEQ multiplex PCR. This sample has some 640,000 clones, with roughly 86% found just once. These same records also appear under a second study, on human thymus T cells. This second report adds: Healthy Finnish infants having corrective surgery for congenital heart defects served as donors. Corrective cardiac operations yielded the resected thymus tissue. V and J genes seemed to be used with bias in thymic and blood repertoires. Thymic repertoires from unrelated individuals overlapped highly, related research reported.

The clonotype comes from a boy under three years old with a congenital heart defect. Sequenced: thymocytes.

The CDR3 sequence: CATSSGGDCDF. The CDR3 DNA follows: TGTGCCACCAGCAGCGGCGGGGACTGTGACTTC. The chain employs TRBV15 and TRBJ2-4; D might be TRBD2 (6 bases). Germline CDR1 is LNHNV and CDR2 is YYDKDF (reference sequence). The CDR3 has 11 amino acids.